This TCR beta chain was identified in a study of T cell responses to AZD1222 COVID-19 vaccine. The V gene lost 3 bases and the J gene lost 2 bases, with 16 bases spanning the gap. CDR1 is SNHLY, CDR2 FYNNEI, per germline. This CDR3 region has 16 residues. Repertoires were generated with immunoSEQ multiplex PCR, while TCRdb's copy carries only in-frame clones and drops some. The table records some 53,000 clones, roughly 87% of them present only once. Study results and limitations: Across the whole spike, CD4 TCRs peaked at regions 160-218 and 743-854.

Details on this clone: What it binds is not known.

The chain recombines TRBV2 with TRBJ2-5, with D possibly matching TRBD2 (6 bases). The clonotype comes from an adult who received the AZD1222 COVID-19 vaccine. The sequenced sample was peripheral blood, obtained 28 days after the second AZD1222 dose. The CDR3 bases are TGTGCCAGCAGTGAGATAGGAGGCGGGGAGCAAGAGACCCAGTACTTC. It encodes CASSEIGGGEQETQYF. Variable domain in full (rest from reference TRBV2 and TRBJ2-5): EPEVTQTPSHQVTQMGQEVILRCVPISNHLYFYWYRQILGQKVEFLVSFYNNEISEKSEIFDDQFSVERPDGSNFTLKIRSTKLEDSAMYFCASSEIGGGEQETQYFGPGTRLLVL.